Below, 29 T cell receptor beta chains from the same sample are listed, as sequenced in a study of blood T cell repertoires in COVID-19. The table came from immunoSEQ multiplex PCR; TCRdb's copy has only in-frame clones and leaves some out. Here the sample spans approximately 200,000 clones, approximately 80% being singletons. Source material: PBMCs or T cells enriched from blood (not recorded which). These receptors were obtained from a woman between 40 and 50 years old with acute COVID-19.

Turning to this clone: One end of the junction varies from germline; a read error may be responsible. The rearrangement uses TRBV12-3 or TRBV12-4 and TRBJ1-4; no firm D call. The CDR3 consists of 13 residues. This chain's CDR3 is CASHPETSEKLFF. DNA for the CDR3: TGTGCCAGTCACCCTGAAACTAGTGAAAAACTGTTTTTT.

This chain connects TRBV5-1 to TRBJ1-4; perhaps TRBD1 as D (6 bases). V shed 4 bases and J shed 8 bases, with 15 bases lying between them. Per the germline V gene, CDR1 is SGHRS and CDR2 is YFSETQ. The CDR3 has 14 residues. The CDR3 coding sequence is TGCGCCAGCAGCGGGGGACAAACCGGGGAAAAACTGTTTTTT. This gives the protein CASSGGQTGEKLFF.

J is TRBJ1-1 and V is TRBV28, with TRBD1 identical over 7 bases. The CDR3 consists of 12 residues. The trim removed 5 bases at V and 3 bases at J, leaving 0 bases unmatched. CDR1 and CDR2 from the germline V gene are MDHEN and SYDVKM. CDR3 loop: CASSTGDTEAFF. The CDR3 DNA is TGTGCCAGCAGTACAGGGGACACTGAAGCTTTCTTT.

This chain links TRBV19 with TRBJ2-7; the D gene is possibly TRBD1 (6 bases). Germline CDR1 LNHDA, CDR2 SQIVND (reference sequence). V was trimmed by 11 bases and J by 0 bases, leaving 11 bases between them. CDR3 size: 12 residues. The CDR3 loop reads CASRDTSYEQYF. The DNA for the CDR3 is TGTGCCTCCCGGGACACCTCCTACGAGCAGTACTTC.

The genes are TRBV15 and TRBJ1-2; the D is unclear. In germline, CDR1 is LNHNV, CDR2 YYDKDF (reference sequence). The CDR3 runs 14 residues. V gave up 0 bases and J gave up 8 bases, with 13 bases separating them. CDR3 in amino acids: CATSRDIKGEGYTF. For the CDR3, the DNA is TGTGCCACCAGCAGAGATATAAAGGGAGAAGGCTACACCTTC.

The chain joins TRBV10-3 to TRBJ2-3; D is possibly TRBD1 (6 bases). CDR1 is ENHRY, CDR2 SYGVKD, per germline. Trimming removed 6 bases from V and 4 bases from J, with 14 bases in between. The CDR3 is made up of 14 amino acids. The CDR3 bases are TGTGCCATCAGGGACAGCAGGGCTTCAGATACGCAGTATTTT. Its protein is CAIRDSRASDTQYF.

The chain links TRBV2 to TRBJ1-4; D not resolved. The germline V gene has CDR1 SNHLY and CDR2 FYNNEI. CDR3 length: 14 residues. V was shortened by 1 base and J by 8 bases, with 11 bases between the two germline ends. The DNA of the CDR3 is TGTGCCAGCAGTGAAGGGACGGGGAAGGAAAAACTGTTTTTT. Amino acid sequence: CASSEGTGKEKLFF.

This chain connects TRBV3-1 (or the pseudogene TRBV3-2) to TRBJ1-1, with D perhaps matching TRBD1 (6 bases). There are 13 residues in the CDR3. Trimming took 4 bases from V and 6 from J, leaving 12 bases between them. CDR1 and CDR2 (germline): LGHDT, YNNKEL (reference sequence). The CDR3 nucleotides read TGTGCCAGCAGCCGGGGGGGCTTGGCTGAAGCTTTCTTT. It is translated as CASSRGGLAEAFF.

CDR3 sequence reads: CASSPPPGYTEAFF. In DNA form, the CDR3 reads TGTGCCAGTAGTCCCCCCCCAGGGTACACTGAAGCTTTCTTT. The chain links TRBV19 to TRBJ1-1; a possible D gene is TRBD1 (5 bases). CDR3 length: 14 residues. Germline V CDR1 and CDR2: LNHDA, SQIVND (reference sequence). The V end lost 5 bases, the J end lost 3 bases, and 13 bases lay between the germline ends. The full variable domain, rest sourced from reference TRBV19 and TRBJ1-1, is DGGITQSPKYLFRKEGQNVTLSCEQNLNHDAMYWYRQDPGQGLRLIYYSQIVNDFQKGDIAEGYSVSREKKESFPLTVTSAQKNPTAFYLCASSPPPGYTEAFFGQGTRLTVV.

DNA for the CDR3: TGCAGCGCCAGGGGGACAGCCTACGAGCAGTACTTC. Translating it yields CSARGTAYEQYF. The chain is built from TRBV29-1 and TRBJ2-7; 7 bases line up with TRBD1. The germline V gene encodes CDR1 SQVTM and CDR2 ANQGSEA. The CDR3 consists of 12 residues. Trimming took 7 bases from V and 2 from J; bases not matched to a gene: 5.

The chain couples TRBV7-2 to TRBJ2-4, with 7 positions matching TRBD1. Germline trimming cut 5 bases from V and 0 bases from J; bases unmatched to any gene: 13. This CDR3 is built from 18 residues. CDR1 and CDR2 from the germline V gene are SGHTA and FQGNSA. The CDR3 DNA reads TGTGCCAGCAGCCCAAGGCCCGGGACAGATTTAGCCAAAAACATTCAGTACTTC. Its protein is CASSPRPGTDLAKNIQYF.

The chain recombines TRBV30 with TRBJ1-2, with 7 bases that match TRBD1. CDR3 length: 18 amino acids. The germline V gene encodes CDR1 GTSNPN and CDR2 SVGIG (reference sequence). With V trimmed by 0 bases and J by 2 bases, 15 bases remained unmatched. The CDR3 reads CAWSVPAYRQGQNYGYTF. The CDR3 region has the DNA TGTGCCTGGAGTGTCCCAGCCTACAGACAGGGCCAGAACTATGGCTACACCTTC.

This chain links TRBV4-1 with TRBJ2-1; possible D gene TRBD1, 6 bases. Germline V lookup: CDR1 MGHRA, CDR2 YSYEKL. The CDR3 is made up of 17 amino acids. The V end lost 4 bases, the J end lost 5 bases, and 21 bases lay between the germline ends. Written as DNA, the CDR3 is TGCGCCAGCAGCCGGAACCCTCAGGGGCCCGAGCACAATGAGCAGTTCTTC. Translated, it gives CASSRNPQGPEHNEQFF.

The V gene is TRBV5-4, the J gene TRBJ1-2; possibly TRBD1 for D (5 bases). Germline CDR1 and CDR2: SGHNT and YYREEE (reference sequence). The CDR3 covers 14 residues. The V end was cut by 6 bases, the J end by 5 bases, with 17 bases between. In DNA, the CDR3 is TGTGCCAGCACCGGGGACCCCCGGGGGTATGGCTACACCTTC. Residues: CASTGDPRGYGYTF.

As regards this clone: The same CDR3 also results from other DNA sequences found in this sample. The chain has TRBV9 and TRBJ1-2; no clear D. V shed 2 bases and J shed 3 bases, with 8 bases lying between them. CDR1 and CDR2 from the germline V gene are SGDLS and YYNGEE. This CDR3 region has 13 residues. The CDR3 spells CASSVTGYYGYTF. The CDR3 bases are TGTGCCAGCAGCGTCACGGGGTACTATGGCTACACCTTC. The complete variable domain, with remaining parts taken from reference TRBV9 and TRBJ1-2, reads DSGVTQTPKHLITATGQRVTLRCSPRSGDLSVYWYQQSLDQGLQFLIQYYNGEERAKGNILERFSAQQFPDLHSELNLSSLELGDSALYFCASSVTGYYGYTFGSGTRLTVV.

This chain uses TRBV21-1 with TRBJ1-5; the D call TRBD1 from the table was never checked on the DNA. TRBV21-1 is a recognized pseudogene. This CDR3 has 14 residues. Here the CDR3 DNA reads TGTGCCAGCAGCAAAGGGACAGAAAAGGAGCCCCAGCATTTT. It specifies CASSKGTEKEPQHF.

The J gene is TRBJ2-3, the V gene TRBV5-1; D ambiguous. The V end lost 0 bases, the J end lost 0 bases, and 8 bases lay between the germline ends. Germline V gene sequence: CDR1 SGHRS, CDR2 YFSETQ. The CDR3 has 15 amino acids. CDR3 sequence (DNA): TGCGCCAGCAGCTTGGCGGCGGCTAGCACAGATACGCAGTATTTT. Translation gives CASSLAAASTDTQYF.

This chain connects TRBV10-3 to TRBJ2-3; 7 bases agree with TRBD2. There are 16 residues in the CDR3. With 6 bases clipped from V and 1 base from J, the junction kept 10 bases outside the gene matches. The germline V gene has CDR1 ENHRY and CDR2 SYGVKD. CDR3 sequence (DNA): TGTGCCATCAGCAAACGGGGGGAAGAGGGCACAGATACGCAGTATTTT. Its translation is CAISKRGEEGTDTQYF.

The chain couples TRBV12-3 or TRBV12-4 to TRBJ1-5; 7 nucleotides line up with TRBD1. The CDR3 loop spans 13 amino acids. V lost 6 bases, J lost 5 bases, and 4 bases stayed unmatched. The CDR3 loop is CASRGQSYQPQHF. The DNA of the CDR3 is TGTGCCAGCAGGGGACAGAGCTATCAGCCCCAGCATTTT.

The chain employs TRBV5-6 and TRBJ1-5; 8 bases agree with TRBD1. The junction had 8 bases not matched to a gene; V was cut back by 3 bases and J by 0 bases. Germline V lookup: CDR1 SGHDT, CDR2 YYEEEE. The CDR3 contains 17 residues. The CDR3 loop reads CASSSLGQGDSNQPQHF. The DNA for the CDR3 is TGTGCCAGCAGCTCCCTCGGACAGGGCGATAGCAATCAGCCCCAGCATTTT.

Note on this clone: The same CDR3 arises from other DNA sequences in this sample as well. The CDR3 region is CSARTGPYEQYF. CDR3 nucleotide sequence: TGCAGCGCCCGGACAGGGCCCTACGAGCAGTACTTC. The chain recombines TRBV29-1 with TRBJ2-7, with 8 nucleotides matching TRBD1. After removal of 7 bases from V and 2 bases from J, the junction contained 4 bases not matched to a gene. Germline assignment: CDR1 SQVTM and CDR2 ANQGSEA. This CDR3 has 12 residues.

The chain links TRBV15 to TRBJ2-2; 9 bases align to TRBD1. The CDR3 runs 14 residues. Trimming took 4 bases from V and 7 from J; bases not matched to a gene: 4. Germline V gives CDR1 LNHNV, CDR2 YYDKDF (reference sequence). CDR3 in DNA: TGTGCCACCAGCACCGGACAGGGGAGCGGGGAGCTGTTTTTT. The encoded protein is CATSTGQGSGELFF.

As to this clone: Additional DNA sequences in this sample encode the identical CDR3. V and J are TRBV9 and TRBJ1-3; D not resolved. CDR3 length equals 14 residues. With 0 bases removed from V and 2 bases from J, the gap between germline ends came to 6 bases. Germline values: CDR1 SGDLS, CDR2 YYNGEE. CDR3 amino acids: CASSVAGAGNTIYF. CDR3 nucleotides: TGTGCCAGCAGCGTAGCCGGTGCTGGAAACACCATATATTTT.

The rearrangement joins TRBV28 to TRBJ1-5; D not resolved. Trimming left V 3 bases short and J 7 bases short, with 10 bases between. Germline assignment: CDR1 MDHEN and CDR2 SYDVKM. The CDR3 covers 13 residues. Here the CDR3 reads CASSLSAGQPQHF. The DNA of the CDR3 is TGTGCCAGCAGTTTGAGCGCGGGCCAGCCCCAGCATTTT.

The chain carries TRBV11-3 and TRBJ2-2; D unresolved. The CDR3 has 12 amino acids. Between the trimmed V and J ends, which lost 0 bases and 8 bases, there was a span of 4 bases. Germline V CDR1 and CDR2: SGHNT, YENEEA. The CDR3 region is CASSLDAGELFF. The DNA for the CDR3 is TGTGCCAGCAGCTTAGATGCGGGGGAGCTGTTTTTT.

The chain links TRBV9 to TRBJ2-1; 8 positions match TRBD1. Germline assignment: CDR1 SGDLS and CDR2 YYNGEE. The ends lost 0 bases at V and 6 bases at J; junction bases unmatched: 5. This CDR3 spans 15 amino acids. CDR3 residues: CASSVGTGSVNEQFF. The CDR3 nucleotides read TGTGCCAGCAGCGTAGGGACAGGGAGTGTCAATGAGCAGTTCTTC.

This chain connects TRBV28 to TRBJ1-2; no clear D gene. Germline CDR1 and CDR2: MDHEN and SYDVKM. V gave up 3 bases and J gave up 4 bases, with 12 bases separating them. The CDR3 is made up of 14 amino acids. CDR3 loop: CASSLLRGSYGYTF. In DNA, the CDR3 is TGTGCCAGCAGTTTGTTACGGGGTTCCTATGGCTACACCTTC.

The chain links TRBV10-3 to TRBJ2-3; the D is unclear. V dropped 0 bases and J dropped 5 bases, with 3 bases sitting between them. Germline lookup yields CDR1 ENHRY and CDR2 SYGVKD. The CDR3 totals 12 residues. The CDR3 region is CAISESVDTQYF. As DNA, the CDR3 is TGTGCCATCAGTGAGTCCGTAGATACGCAGTATTTT.

The CDR3 DNA reads as TGTGCCAGTAGTATACAGGCCCTGAACACTGAAGCTTTCTTT. It codes for CASSIQALNTEAFF. This chain links TRBV19 with TRBJ1-1; D unresolved. The CDR3 consists of 14 residues. CDR1 and CDR2 (germline): LNHDA, SQIVND (reference sequence). V shed 2 bases and J shed 0 bases, with 7 bases lying between them.